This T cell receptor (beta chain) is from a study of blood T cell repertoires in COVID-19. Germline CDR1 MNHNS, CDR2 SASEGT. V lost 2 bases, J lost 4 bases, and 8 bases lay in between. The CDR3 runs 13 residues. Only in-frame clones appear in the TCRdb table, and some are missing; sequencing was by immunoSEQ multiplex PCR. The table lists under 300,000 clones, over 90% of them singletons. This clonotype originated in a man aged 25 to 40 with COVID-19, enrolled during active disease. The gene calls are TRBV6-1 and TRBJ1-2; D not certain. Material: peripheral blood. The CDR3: CASSESRVYGYTF. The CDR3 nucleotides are TGTGCCAGCAGTGAATCCCGGGTCTATGGCTACACCTTC.